This is a list of T cell receptor beta chains from one sample in a study of shared clonotypes between healthy human individuals. Profiling relied on immunoSEQ multiplex PCR, and the TCRdb table lists in-frame clones only, not all of them. The top ten hold 0.36% of the sample, which has around 2.5 million clones, over 85% seen once. Sequencing input: naive CD4+ T cells from PBMCs. Receptors originate from a man aged 18 to 30 in good health. Some clones in this sample may be carry-over from other donors' samples. CDR3s include the opening cysteine and the closing phenylalanine or tryptophan. The D gene is left open where the match is weak. Clone size appears in some rows only: once, few, many, or a class for an expanded clone.

-,TRBJ1-4,TRBV9,-,CASSVRSDATNEKLFF,TGTGCCAGCAGCGTAAGGTCGGATGCAACTAATGAAAAACTGTTTTTT
-,TRBJ1-1,TRBV9,-,CASSVDPAPTGPEAFF,TGTGCCAGCAGCGTAGACCCAGCCCCAACAGGGCCCGAAGCTTTCTTT
-,TRBJ1-5,TRBV5-4,-,CASSSDSNQPQHF,TGTGCCAGCAGCTCGGACAGCAATCAGCCCCAGCATTTT
TRBD2,TRBJ2-5,TRBV4-1,-,CASSQDLTSIKQETQYF,TGCGCCAGCAGCCAAGATCTGACTAGCATCAAACAAGAGACCCAGTACTTC
-,TRBJ2-2,TRBV7-7,-,CASSLERIGELFF,TGTGCCAGCAGCTTAGAAAGAATCGGGGAGCTGTTTTTT
TRBD2,TRBJ2-7,TRBV5-1,-,CASSNGTSGTYEQYF,TGCGCCAGCAGCAATGGGACTAGCGGGACCTACGAGCAGTACTTC
-,TRBJ1-1,TRBV11-2,-,CASSSLRVDMGTEAFF,TGTGCCAGCAGCTCCCTGCGGGTGGACATGGGGACGGAAGCTTTCTTT
-,TRBJ1-3,TRBV6-4,-,CASSDSEQGNPTDSGNTIYF,TGTGCCAGCAGTGACTCGGAACAGGGAAACCCAACCGACTCTGGAAACACCATATATTTT
-,TRBJ2-5,TRBV5-1,-,CASSSGTSREETQYF,TGCGCCAGCAGCTCGGGGACATCACGGGAAGAGACCCAGTACTTC
TRBD1,TRBJ1-2,TRBV6-5,-,CATNDRGGYGYTF,TGTGCCACCAATGACAGGGGGGGCTATGGCTACACCTTC
-,TRBJ1-4,TRBV2,-,CASSPALGTVKNEKLFF,TGTGCCAGCAGTCCTGCCCTGGGCACAGTAAAGAATGAAAAACTGTTTTTT
TRBD1,TRBJ2-5,TRBV6-6,-,CASRDREQETQYF,TGTGCCAGCAGGGACAGGGAGCAAGAGACCCAGTACTTC
TRBD1,TRBJ1-1,TRBV5-1,-,CASDTGVPNTEAFF,TGCGCCAGCGACACAGGGGTCCCGAACACTGAAGCTTTCTTT
-,TRBJ2-5,TRBV27,-,CASSLRGFETQYF,TGTGCCAGCAGTTTAAGGGGGTTTGAGACCCAGTACTTC
TRBD1,TRBJ2-2,TRBV28,-,CASSLPGQGNTGELFF,TGTGCCAGCAGTCTACCGGGACAGGGTAACACCGGGGAGCTGTTTTTT
-,TRBJ1-4,TRBV28,-,CASTKFAAEGNEKLFF,TGTGCCAGCACCAAGTTTGCGGCGGAAGGCAATGAAAAACTGTTTTTT
-,TRBJ2-1,TRBV10-3,-,CAISEGGGPFF,TGTGCCATCAGTGAGGGGGGGGGCCCGTTCTTC
-,TRBJ1-2,TRBV11-1,-,CASSPRAGANYGYTF,TGTGCCAGCAGTCCACGCGCGGGGGCGAACTATGGCTACACCTTC
-,TRBJ1-1,TRBV6-5,-,CASKVGAPDTEAFF,TGTGCCAGCAAAGTCGGGGCCCCGGACACTGAAGCTTTCTTT
-,TRBJ2-7,TRBV15,-,CATSKLGYEQYF,TGTGCCACCAGCAAATTGGGCTACGAGCAGTACTTC
TRBD2,TRBJ2-3,TRBV28,-,CASRTSLAGSTDTQYF,TGTGCCAGCAGGACCAGCCTAGCGGGAAGCACAGATACGCAGTATTTT
-,TRBJ2-3,TRBV5-6,-,CASSLAAGSRDTQYF,TGTGCCAGCAGCTTGGCGGCAGGGTCGCGAGATACGCAGTATTTT
-,TRBJ2-7,TRBV6-1,-,CASSAALVLVGLEQYF,TGTGCCAGCAGTGCAGCGCTAGTACTCGTAGGACTCGAGCAGTACTTC
TRBD1,TRBJ2-7,TRBV7-9,-,CASSSLRGPYEQYF,TGTGCCAGCAGCTCGCTCAGGGGGCCCTACGAGCAGTACTTC
TRBD2,TRBJ2-1,TRBV9,-,CASSDREGSYNEQFF,TGTGCCAGCAGCGACCGGGAGGGGTCCTACAATGAGCAGTTCTTC
-,TRBJ1-5,TRBV7-6,-,CASSLSGGNQPQHF,TGTGCCAGCAGCCTTTCGGGGGGCAATCAGCCCCAGCATTTT
TRBD1,TRBJ1-5,TRBV19,-,CASSIDGTGANQPQHF,TGTGCCAGTAGTATAGATGGGACAGGGGCTAATCAGCCCCAGCATTTT
TRBD1,TRBJ1-2,TRBV27,-,CASSFGGGAPNGYTF,TGTGCCAGCAGTTTTGGAGGGGGCGCTCCGAATGGCTACACCTTC
TRBD1,TRBJ1-4,TRBV10-3,-,CAISDRDRGNEKLFF,TGTGCCATCAGTGACCGGGACAGGGGGAATGAAAAACTGTTTTTT
-,TRBJ1-2,TRBV5-5,-,CASSFDINGYTF,TGTGCCAGCAGCTTCGACATCAATGGCTACACCTTC
TRBD2,TRBJ2-1,TRBV27,-,CASSLSFTGTSGSVRAYNEQFF,TGTGCCAGCAGTCTGTCCTTTACCGGGACTAGCGGGAGTGTTAGAGCCTACAATGAGCAGTTCTTC
TRBD2,TRBJ2-3,TRBV28,-,CASSPGTSGRALALTDTQYF,TGTGCCAGCAGCCCCGGGACTAGCGGGAGGGCGCTGGCCCTCACAGATACGCAGTATTTT
-,TRBJ2-5,TRBV7-2,once,CASSSGGTMKQTQYF,TGTGCCAGCAGCTCCGGGGGGACAATGAAACAGACCCAGTACTTC
-,TRBJ2-5,TRBV5-1,once,CASTLGLDPETQYF,TGCGCCAGCACCCTCGGACTGGACCCAGAGACCCAGTACTTC
TRBD1,TRBJ1-2,TRBV5-4,-,CASSLAGQGPGYTF,TGTGCCAGCAGCTTGGCGGGACAGGGACCTGGCTACACCTTC
-,TRBJ2-5,TRBV12-5,-,CASGLYGKETQYF,TGTGCTAGTGGTTTGTACGGAAAAGAGACCCAGTACTTC
-,TRBJ2-1,TRBV28,-,CASSLNGPNNEQFF,TGTGCCAGCAGTTTAAACGGGCCAAACAATGAGCAGTTCTTC
TRBD1,TRBJ1-2,TRBV6-5,-,CASVRAGGHGYTF,TGTGCCTCGGTCAGGGCAGGGGGCCATGGCTACACCTTC
-,TRBJ1-6,TRBV5-4,-,CASSQEGMNSPLHF,TGCGCCAGCAGCCAAGAGGGCATGAATTCACCCCTCCACTTT
TRBD1,TRBJ2-3,TRBV7-2,-,CASSFQGATDTQYF,TGTGCCAGCAGCTTCCAGGGGGCAACAGATACGCAGTATTTT